This T cell receptor beta chain appears in the sequencing data of a study of OX40 agonist ivuxolimab in advanced cancers. With respect to the entire study: Ivuxolimab, which targeted the costimulatory receptor OX40 (CD134), was an agonistic, fully human IgG2 monoclonal antibody. Prior anti-PD-1, anti-PD-L1 or anti-CTLA-4 therapy was permitted, and checkpoint inhibitors had been received by about 37% of dose-escalation patients. Peripheral TCRbeta sequencing was intended to test whether TCR sequence diversity was altered and clonal T-cell expansion was caused by ivuxolimab. The dose-escalation cohort was about 87% male with a mean age of roughly 62 years, ranging from roughly 23 to 85. Among the approximately 54 dose-escalation patients, 19 had hepatocellular carcinoma, 15 or so melanoma, 9 renal cell carcinoma and 9 head and neck cancer. Intravenous ivuxolimab was administered to patients every 2 weeks at six dose levels: 0.01, 0.1, 0.3, 1.5, 3 and 10 mg/kg. The paper describes the monotherapy dose-escalation part (N of about 57 patients) of the phase I trial of ivuxolimab. Three dose-escalation patients achieved partial responses, one with hepatocellular carcinoma and two with cutaneous melanoma.

The CDR3 contains 15 residues, cysteine and phenylalanine counted. The only DNA kept is the CDR3, 45 bases in frame from the first base. Ends trimmed: V by 3 bases, J by 2 bases; bases unmatched to a gene: 4. The germline V gene supplies CDR1 KGHSH and CDR2 LQKENI. What the authors observed across the whole study: At doses of 0.1 to 3.0 mg/kg, clonal expansion of both CD4+ and CD8+ blood T cells was observed from baseline to week 6. Partial responders in the 0.1-3.0 mg/kg groups had among the lowest normalized peripheral clonal expansion, especially among CD8+ T cells. The antigen specificity of the peripheral T cells that underwent clonal expansion was not determined. After ivuxolimab, more expanded clones were found on average in CD8+ T cells than in CD4+ T cells. Low levels of normalized T-cell clonal expansion were also seen in some nonresponding patients.

Remarks on this clone: Its recognized antigen is unknown. Base qualities were left out, and no much larger clone turns up one base away.

To sequence the TCRbeta CDR3 region, genomic DNA was isolated from the sorted cells. TCRbeta CDR3 regions were sequenced using the immunoSEQ Assay. TCRdb retrieved this table from immuneACCESS and kept in-frame rearrangements only. Not all clones are present; in checked studies, unresolved V genes account for under half, and no reason is known for the remainder. This sample has around 66,000 clones in its table, and around 80% of those were observed once. The top ten clonotypes cover 6.7% of the sample. Patients with autoimmune disease history or receiving systemic immunosuppression were excluded from the trial. In every dose cohort, peripheral blood was drawn for TCR sequencing at baseline, cycle 4 day 1, and cycle 7 day 1. Samples were obtained from an open-label, multicenter, first-in-human phase I dose-escalation trial of ivuxolimab. Adults with locally advanced or metastatic melanoma, renal cell carcinoma, hepatocellular carcinoma or head and neck squamous cell carcinoma were enrolled in the trial. Before TCR sequencing, CD4+ T cells and CD8+ T cells from peripheral blood were sorted into separate populations.

The specimen was CD4+ or CD8+ T cells sorted from blood, collected in a trial of the OX40 agonist ivuxolimab. The receptor was isolated from an adult with an advanced solid tumor such as melanoma, head and neck, liver or kidney cancer. The receptor chain draws on TRBV18 and TRBJ2-5; a stretch of 9 junction bases matches TRBD1. In nucleotides, the sequence is TGTGCCAGCTCACCCAGACAGGGGGAACAAGAGACCCAGTACTTC. Its protein reads: CASSPRQGEQETQYF.